The 32 T cell receptor beta chains listed next were all sequenced from one sample in a study of CD8 T cells in ankylosing spondylitis. General observations from the study: Ankylosing spondylitis blood appeared to carry a characteristic TCR beta motif of under ten highly homologous variants.

These receptors' targets are unknown. TCRdb reprocessed the 5' RACE reads with MiXCR, giving one entry per CDR3 protein. The repertoire consists of roughly 700,000 distinct CDR3 sequences, with under 20% occurring once and the leading ten covering roughly a fifth. The sequenced material came from blood, either unsorted or a sorted T cell fraction (not recorded which). These receptor sequences come from a male donor with ankylosing spondylitis.

V gene TRBV24-1 combines with J gene TRBJ2-3; D not resolved. CDR1 and CDR2 from the germline V gene are KGHDR and SFDVKD. The V end was cut by 4 bases, the J end by 7 bases, with 11 bases between. The CDR3 consists of 13 residues. The CDR3 region is CATSERFRHTQYF. The CDR3 DNA follows: TGTGCCACCAGTGAACGGTTCCGTCATACGCAGTATTTT.

The rearrangement links TRBV2 to TRBJ1-2, with 9 bases that match TRBD1. There are 16 residues in the CDR3. Germline assignment: CDR1 SNHLY and CDR2 FYNNEI. V lost 0 bases, J lost 2 bases, and 4 bases stayed unmatched. CDR3 protein: CASSEARGQGNYGYTF. CDR3 DNA: TGTGCCAGCAGTGAAGCCCGGGGACAGGGAAACTATGGCTACACCTTC.

The chain has TRBV18 and TRBJ2-7, with a weak D call TRBD2 (5 bases). V was clipped by 4 bases and J by 2 bases, with 12 bases between them. CDR1 and CDR2 (germline): KGHSH, LQKENI. CDR3 length equals 14 residues. CDR3: CASSRGSDTYEQYF. In DNA, the CDR3 is TGTGCCAGCTCACGCGGGTCCGATACCTACGAGCAGTACTTC.

V and J are TRBV29-1 and TRBJ2-7; D unresolved. The CDR3 has 17 amino acids. Germline V gene sequence: CDR1 SQVTM, CDR2 ANQGSEA. Trimming removed 3 bases from V and 4 bases from J, with 25 bases in between. DNA for the CDR3: TGCAGCGTTGAGTACAGATCCCCGGGTCTAGGGCCTTACGAGCAGTACTTC. It specifies CSVEYRSPGLGPYEQYF.

The chain employs TRBV28 and TRBJ1-1; no firm D call. V gave up 6 bases and J gave up 5 bases, with 13 bases separating them. The CDR3 spans 13 residues. The germline CDR1 and CDR2 sequences are MDHEN and SYDVKM. CDR3 region: CASRHRSGTEAFF. CDR3 in DNA: TGTGCCAGCAGACACCGTTCGGGGACTGAAGCTTTCTTT.

The J gene is TRBJ1-1, the V gene TRBV5-1, with a weak D call TRBD1 (6 bases). The CDR3 sequence is 15 residues long. The germline CDR1 and CDR2 sequences are SGHRS and YFSETQ. Trimming pared 1 base from V and 1 base from J, leaving 11 bases between. CDR3 amino acids: CASSLFRGQNTEAFF. Written as DNA, the CDR3 is TGCGCCAGCAGCTTGTTCCGGGGGCAGAACACTGAAGCTTTCTTT.

This clonotype was detected only a few times. The V and J genes are TRBV28 and TRBJ2-5; TRBD1 might be the D (5 bases). Trimming left V 4 bases short and J 4 bases short, with 19 bases between. The CDR3 sequence is 16 residues long. Germline V gives CDR1 MDHEN, CDR2 SYDVKM. The CDR3 bases are TGTGCCAGCAGTTCACTATCCCCAGGGTCCCGAGAGACCCAGTACTTC. The encoded protein is CASSSLSPGSRETQYF. Filled out from reference TRBV28 and TRBJ2-5, the complete variable domain reads DVKVTQSSRYLVKRTGEKVFLECVQDMDHENMFWYRQDPGLGLRLIYFSYDVKMKEKGDIPEGYSVSREKKERFSLILESASTNQTSMYLCASSSLSPGSRETQYFGPGTRLLVL.

This clonotype was seen more than once but under ten times. The chain recombines TRBV6-2 or TRBV6-3 with TRBJ2-1; the D call may be TRBD1 or TRBD2 (5 bases each). The CDR3 covers 15 residues. V shed 6 bases and J shed 6 bases, with 18 bases lying between them. The V gene's germline CDR1 is MNHEY and CDR2 SVGEGT. The CDR3 DNA follows: TGTGCCAGCAGCGAATCCAATGGGGGTTTCAATGAGCAGTTCTTC. Amino acid sequence: CASSESNGGFNEQFF.

The chain carries TRBV11-1 and TRBJ2-3; 8 bases align to TRBD1. This CDR3 is built from 19 residues. J gave up 6 bases and V 4 bases, and 21 bases lay outside the gene matches. Germline CDR1 SGHAT, CDR2 FQDESV (reference sequence). CDR3 sequence reads: CASSSTGVAAISKGDTQYF. The CDR3 bases are TGTGCCAGCAGCTCGACAGGGGTCGCAGCCATTTCTAAAGGCGATACGCAGTATTTT.

The V gene is TRBV7-9, the J gene TRBJ1-1; D may be TRBD1 (5 bases). The CDR3 length is 13 residues. V was shortened by 7 bases and J by 4 bases, with 13 bases between the two germline ends. CDR1 SEHNR and CDR2 FQNEAQ come from the germline V gene (reference sequence). The CDR3 DNA reads as TGTGCCAGCACCCTGGGGGTTGGCACTGAAGCTTTCTTT. Encoded protein: CASTLGVGTEAFF.

The chain has TRBV5-1 and TRBJ2-5; TRBD2 might be the D (6 bases). Trimming pared 0 bases from V and 6 bases from J, leaving 12 bases between. The germline CDR1 and CDR2 sequences are SGHRS and YFSETQ. The CDR3 consists of 14 residues. CDR3 coding DNA: TGCGCCAGCAGCTTGGAAGTGGGGGGAAAGACCCAGTACTTC. Translated, it gives CASSLEVGGKTQYF.

This clonotype was detected a few times. This chain joins TRBV5-1 and TRBJ1-6; D perhaps matches TRBD1 (6 bases). Germline CDR1 SGHRS, CDR2 YFSETQ. CDR3 length: 17 residues. The V and J ends lost 4 bases and 1 base respectively, with 15 bases between them. The CDR3 DNA follows: TGCGCCAGCAGCCGTCAACAGGGAATGTCCTATAATTCACCCCTCCACTTT. This codes for CASSRQQGMSYNSPLHF.

This clonotype was seen only once. The CDR3 reads CASSGYHRTDRTYTDTQYF. The CDR3 nucleotides read TGTGCCAGCAGCGGTTATCACCGAACAGACAGGACATACACAGATACGCAGTATTTT. This chain joins TRBV6-2 or TRBV6-3 and TRBJ2-3, with D tentatively TRBD1 (6 bases). V lost 6 bases to trimming and J lost 2 bases, with 27 bases between them. The germline gives CDR1 MNHEY, CDR2 SVGEGT. The CDR3 sequence is 19 residues long.

This clonotype has just a few counts. The rearrangement joins TRBV27 to TRBJ2-7; 7 bases map to TRBD2. Germline V gene sequence: CDR1 MNHEY, CDR2 SMNVEV (reference sequence). Trimming removed 8 bases from V and 2 bases from J; junction bases left unmatched: 15. The CDR3 is made up of 16 amino acids. In DNA form, the CDR3 reads TGTGCCAGCCCGGGCGGCGGGAGCTACTCCACCTACGAGCAGTACTTC. Amino acid sequence: CASPGGGSYSTYEQYF.

This clonotype was observed a handful of times. This chain connects TRBV12-3 or TRBV12-4 to TRBJ1-3, with a possible D match to TRBD1 (6 bases). CDR3 length equals 15 residues. V dropped 6 bases and J dropped 5 bases, with 17 bases sitting between them. CDR3 loop: CASRALGGGRNTIYF. In nucleotides, the CDR3 is TGTGCCAGCAGGGCTTTGGGGGGCGGAAGAAACACCATATATTTT.

This clonotype has more than one count but fewer than ten. The J gene is TRBJ2-3, the V gene TRBV5-1, with D unresolved. The V end lost 4 bases, the J end lost 4 bases, and 10 bases lay between the germline ends. The V gene's germline CDR1 is SGHRS and CDR2 YFSETQ. There are 13 residues in the CDR3. The CDR3 spells CASSIRQADTQYF. Here the CDR3 DNA reads TGCGCCAGCAGCATACGTCAGGCAGATACGCAGTATTTT.

This sequence joins TRBV4-2 and TRBJ2-2; 13 positions match TRBD2. Germline values: CDR1 LGHNA, CDR2 YNFKEQ. V lost 0 bases, J lost 4 bases, and 8 bases stayed unmatched. This CDR3 contains 19 residues. The DNA of the CDR3 is TGTGCCAGCAGCCAAGATCGACTAGCGGGGGGCTGGGGCACCGGGGAGCTGTTTTTT. The encoded protein is CASSQDRLAGGWGTGELFF.

The chain employs TRBV20-1 and TRBJ2-5; 8 nucleotides align to TRBD2. V lost 4 bases to trimming and J lost 2 bases; unmatched junction nucleotides: 9. Germline V gives CDR1 DFQATT, CDR2 SNEGSKA (reference sequence). This CDR3 is 15 amino acids long. The CDR3 protein is CSATHGGGGQETQYF. The CDR3 bases are TGCAGTGCTACCCACGGGGGGGGCGGACAAGAGACCCAGTACTTC.

This clonotype was counted only a few times. Given the absence of the conserved phenylalanine or tryptophan at the CDR3 end, a read error is likely. The DNA is omitted, as the CDR3 cannot be located on it reliably, and the CDR3 follows TCRdb's listing. CDR3 residues: CASSGTSGVSL. V is TRBV12-3 or TRBV12-4 and J is TRBJ2-1; TRBD2 is the table's D call and was not checked against the DNA. A total of 11 residues make up the CDR3, ends included.

The V and J genes are TRBV7-6 and TRBJ2-1; perhaps TRBD2 as D (7 bases). CDR3 size: 16 residues. The germline gives CDR1 SGHVS, CDR2 FNYEAQ. Trimming took off 5 bases at V and 0 bases at J, with 14 bases between the two ends. The CDR3 sequence: CASSPSGGPSYNEQFF. CDR3 nucleotide sequence: TGTGCCAGCAGCCCCTCCGGGGGGCCCTCCTACAATGAGCAGTTCTTC.

The table lists this clonotype with a few counts. The rearrangement links TRBV10-3 to TRBJ2-7; TRBD2 matches 10 bases. Trimming took 4 bases from V and 4 from J; bases not matched to a gene: 4. Germline loops: CDR1 ENHRY, CDR2 SYGVKD. The CDR3 has 14 residues. The CDR3 is CAISVSGRGYEQYF. The CDR3 nucleotides read TGTGCCATCAGTGTGAGCGGGAGGGGGTACGAGCAGTACTTC.

This clonotype was recorded a few times. The V call is TRBV28, the J call TRBJ1-1, with a weak D call TRBD1 (6 bases). The CDR3 extends over 17 amino acids. Trimming pared 6 bases from V and 0 bases from J, leaving 20 bases between. Germline lookup yields CDR1 MDHEN and CDR2 SYDVKM. The CDR3 protein is CASSLLGSRGLNTEAFF. The CDR3 bases are TGTGCCAGCAGCCTCCTCGGGTCCCGGGGGCTGAACACTGAAGCTTTCTTT.

This clonotype occurred a few times. V is TRBV29-1 and J is TRBJ1-5, with D unresolved. Trimming stripped 6 bases from V and 5 bases from J, with 14 bases between. Germline V gene sequence: CDR1 SQVTM, CDR2 ANQGSEA. The length of the CDR3 is 13 residues. The CDR3 coding sequence is TGCAGCGTCCAAAAAGGACCGGATCAGCCCCAGCATTTT. The encoded protein is CSVQKGPDQPQHF.

This clonotype was seen a few times. The chain employs TRBV19 and TRBJ2-3; D is ambiguous. Germline V CDR1 and CDR2: LNHDA, SQIVND (reference sequence). CDR3 size: 14 residues. Trimming took off 7 bases at V and 0 bases at J, with 11 bases between the two ends. CDR3 nucleotide sequence: TGTGCCAGTACATCAAGAGCTAGCACAGATACGCAGTATTTT. Its translation: CASTSRASTDTQYF. The whole variable domain, filled in from reference TRBV19 and TRBJ2-3, reads DGGITQSPKYLFRKEGQNVTLSCEQNLNHDAMYWYRQDPGQGLRLIYYSQIVNDFQKGDIAEGYSVSREKKESFPLTVTSAQKNPTAFYLCASTSRASTDTQYFGPGTRLTVL.

This clonotype was detected ten times or more. The chain joins TRBV27 to TRBJ1-5; no firm D call. Germline V gene lookup returns CDR1 MNHEY and CDR2 SMNVEV (reference sequence). CDR3 size: 15 residues. Trimming took 0 bases from V and 3 from J, leaving 9 bases between them. Written as DNA, the CDR3 is TGTGCCAGCAGTTTATCAGCCAGCTACAATCAGCCCCAGCATTTT. This gives the protein CASSLSASYNQPQHF.

The chain links TRBV7-2 to TRBJ2-5; 10 nucleotides match TRBD2. Germline CDR1 reads SGHTA; CDR2 reads FQGNSA. The V and J ends lost 2 bases and 4 bases, in that order; junction bases with no gene match: 7. The CDR3 contains 16 residues. CDR3 nucleotide sequence: TGTGCCAGCAGCTTACTGCTAGCGGGAGTAGGAGAGACCCAGTACTTC. Its protein product is CASSLLLAGVGETQYF.

This clonotype was observed a handful of times. The chain carries TRBV7-9 and TRBJ1-2, with TRBD1 identical over 9 bases. CDR1 and CDR2 (germline): SEHNR, FQNEAQ (reference sequence). The V gene end was trimmed by 5 bases and the J gene end by 3 bases; junction bases not matched to a gene: 10. The CDR3 covers 16 residues. In DNA form, the CDR3 reads TGTGCCAGCAGCCCCCGGGGGACAGGGCCATACTATGGCTACACCTTC. It is translated as CASSPRGTGPYYGYTF.

This clonotype was detected a few times. The CDR3 spells CSVVRVVNTEAFF. The DNA of the CDR3 is TGCAGCGTTGTTAGGGTAGTGAACACTGAAGCTTTCTTT. The V gene is TRBV29-1, the J gene TRBJ1-1; D remains unclear. Germline-derived CDR1 and CDR2 are SQVTM and ANQGSEA. Trimming removed 4 bases at V and 0 bases at J, with 9 bases between. This CDR3 has 13 amino acids.

The chain is built from TRBV9 and TRBJ1-3, with D perhaps TRBD1 (5 bases). V lost 3 bases, J lost 2 bases, and 9 bases lay in between. CDR1 SGDLS and CDR2 YYNGEE come from the germline V gene. CDR3 length: 14 amino acids. CDR3 region: CASSGTSTGNTIYF. Here the CDR3 DNA reads TGTGCCAGCAGCGGGACAAGTACTGGAAACACCATATATTTT.

This clonotype was detected only a few times. The chain recombines TRBV20-1 with TRBJ2-7; D might be TRBD1 (7 bases). The CDR3 has 16 residues. Germline V gene data show CDR1 as DFQATT and CDR2 as SNEGSKA (reference sequence). V lost 6 bases to trimming and J lost 1 base, with 22 bases between them. In DNA, the CDR3 is TGCAGTGCGACAGAGATAGGGGGCGGGGATTCCTACGAGCAGTACTTC. Its protein is CSATEIGGGDSYEQYF.

This clonotype has a handful of counts. V is TRBV5-6 and J is TRBJ1-5; TRBD1 matches at 9 bases. CDR1 is SGHDT and CDR2 is YYEEEE in the germline V gene. After removal of 4 bases from V and 1 base from J, the junction contained 3 bases not matched to a gene. The CDR3 has 15 residues. In nucleotides, the CDR3 is TGTGCCAGCAGCGTCGGGACAGGGAGCAATCAGCCCCAGCATTTT. Its protein is CASSVGTGSNQPQHF.

This clonotype was detected only a few times. The V gene is TRBV7-8, the J gene TRBJ1-5; 9 bases match TRBD1. CDR1 is SGHVS, CDR2 FQNEAQ, per germline. There are 16 residues in the CDR3. Germline trimming cut 1 base from V and 9 bases from J; bases unmatched to any gene: 10. CDR3 DNA sequence: TGTGCCAGCAGCTTAGTAGGGAGACAGGGGGGTTCGCCCCAGCATTTT. It is translated as CASSLVGRQGGSPQHF.